This TCR beta chain was sequenced during a study of blood T cell repertoires in COVID-19. Study summary: The United States, Italy and Spain supplied acute and convalescent COVID-19 samples. Nucleic acid was either cDNA or gDNA, and it came from T cells, B-cell-depleted T cells, or PBMCs.

Original analysis: Reference gene primer amplification in the assay estimated nucleated cell counts. Sequencing used immunoSEQ multiplex PCR; TCRdb keeps in-frame clones, though not all of them. The V and J calls and clone size are taken from that table; D and trimming were inferred from the DNA. Found here are tens of thousands of clones, over 80% of them singletons; the top ten hold 3% to 3.5%. The CDR3 has 16 amino acids. With 2 bases clipped from V and 3 bases from J, the junction kept 6 bases outside the gene matches. The germline V gene has CDR1 SNHLY and CDR2 FYNNEI. The specimen sequenced was peripheral blood. This clonotype was sampled from a human donor in a cohort sampled during active COVID-19. V gene TRBV2 combines with J gene TRBJ1-5; the match to TRBD1 covers 8 bases. The CDR3 DNA is TGTGCCAGCAGTGAATCCCGGACAGGGACCAATCAGCCCCAGCATTTT. Its translation is CASSESRTGTNQPQHF. The entire variable domain, with the rest obtained from reference TRBV2 and TRBJ1-5, is as follows: EPEVTQTPSHQVTQMGQEVILRCVPISNHLYFYWYRQILGQKVEFLVSFYNNEISEKSEIFDDQFSVERPDGSNFTLKIRSTKLEDSAMYFCASSESRTGTNQPQHFGDGTRLSIL.